The 10 T cell receptor beta chains below all came from one sample that was sequenced in a study of early T cells in non-severe SARS-CoV-2 infection. TCRdb recomputed calls from the 5' RACE reads with MiXCR, one row per CDR3 protein. Of roughly 35,000 distinct CDR3 sequences in the sample, 3.9% were seen once. Sequencing was done on a sample of whole blood. The receptors were sampled from an adult who was a healthcare worker with PCR-confirmed SARS-CoV-2 infection or an uninfected control (not recorded which).

This clonotype was detected many times. The chain recombines TRBV7-9 with TRBJ2-5, with D perhaps matching TRBD1 or TRBD2 (5 bases each). This CDR3 contains 11 residues. Trimming removed 5 bases at V and 10 bases at J, with 11 bases between. The germline CDR1 and CDR2 sequences are SEHNR and FQNEAQ (reference sequence). The CDR3 coding sequence is TGTGCCAGCAGCCCCCTTGGGGGCCAGTACTTC. Translated, it gives CASSPLGGQYF.

This clonotype was seen a handful of times. The chain combines TRBV6-2 or TRBV6-3 with TRBJ1-1, with D possibly TRBD1 on 6 matching bases. The CDR3 length is 15 residues. Germline V gene sequence: CDR1 MNHEY, CDR2 SVGEGT. V was cut by 5 bases and J by 0 bases, with 13 bases left in between. CDR3 DNA: TGTGCCAGCAGTGACCCCACAGGGATGAACACTGAAGCTTTCTTT. Translated, it gives CASSDPTGMNTEAFF.

This clonotype has just a few counts. The chain joins TRBV7-9 to TRBJ1-1; D unresolved. Trimming cost V 3 bases and J 1 base, with 9 bases left between them. This CDR3 is built from 14 residues. Germline V gene sequence: CDR1 SEHNR, CDR2 FQNEAQ (reference sequence). The CDR3 spells CASSLHSTNTEAFF. The CDR3 coding sequence is TGTGCCAGCAGCTTGCATTCGACGAACACTGAAGCTTTCTTT.

The table lists this clonotype with many counts. The chain links TRBV2 to TRBJ2-1; possibly TRBD1 for D (5 bases). CDR1 SNHLY and CDR2 FYNNEI come from the germline V gene. This CDR3 comprises 18 residues. V was pared by 1 base and J by 5 bases, with 21 bases between. Written as DNA, the CDR3 is TGTGCCAGCAGTGAAGTGGGGCGACTGTCTCTCCCTGACAATGAGCAGTTCTTC. This translates into CASSEVGRLSLPDNEQFF. Full variable domain (outside the CDR3, taken from reference TRBV2 and TRBJ2-1): EPEVTQTPSHQVTQMGQEVILRCVPISNHLYFYWYRQILGQKVEFLVSFYNNEISEKSEIFDDQFSVERPDGSNFTLKIRSTKLEDSAMYFCASSEVGRLSLPDNEQFFGPGTRLTVL.

There are many counts of this clonotype. The chain couples TRBV27 to TRBJ1-4; TRBD1 matches 10 bases. The CDR3 runs 17 residues. The germline V gene encodes CDR1 MNHEY and CDR2 SMNVEV (reference sequence). V lost 4 bases and J lost 6; bases outside the gene matches: 11. In DNA, the CDR3 is TGTGCCAGCAGTTCAATACGCGCCGGGACAGGGGATGAAAAACTGTTTTTT. As protein: CASSSIRAGTGDEKLFF. Looking up the rest from reference TRBV27 and TRBJ1-4 gives the full variable domain: EAQVTQNPRYLITVTGKKLTVTCSQNMNHEYMSWYRQDPGLGLRQIYYSMNVEVTDKGDVPEGYKVSRKEKRNFPLILESPSPNQTSLYFCASSSIRAGTGDEKLFFGSGTQLSVL.

CDR3: CASSLKRITDTQYF. CDR3 DNA: TGTGCCAGCAGCTTAAAGCGGATCACAGATACGCAGTATTTT. This chain links TRBV11-1 with TRBJ2-3; D perhaps matches TRBD2 (5 bases). The CDR3 has 14 amino acids. The ends were cut back, 2 bases at V and 2 bases at J, with 8 bases in the middle. The germline CDR1 and CDR2 sequences are SGHAT and FQDESV (reference sequence).

This clonotype has ten or more counts. CDR3 DNA sequence: TGTGCCAGCAGTACTCTAGCGGGACTAAACCCGTATTTT. Amino acid sequence: CASSTLAGLNPYF. The chain links TRBV6-5 to TRBJ2-3; 9 nucleotides match TRBD2. After removal of 5 bases from V and 14 bases from J, the junction contained 11 bases not matched to a gene. CDR3 length equals 13 residues. The germline gives CDR1 MNHEY, CDR2 SVGAGI.

This clonotype was counted many times. The gene calls are TRBV7-8 and TRBJ2-7; possible D gene TRBD2, 6 bases. The germline V gene encodes CDR1 SGHVS and CDR2 FQNEAQ. The ends were cut back, 0 bases at V and 5 bases at J, with 11 bases in the middle. The CDR3 runs 14 residues. The CDR3 sequence is CASSLAGGSHEQYF. DNA of the CDR3: TGTGCCAGCAGCTTAGCGGGAGGATCCCACGAGCAGTACTTC. The full variable domain, rest sourced from reference TRBV7-8 and TRBJ2-7, is GAGVSQSPRYKVAKRGQDVALRCDPISGHVSLFWYQQALGQGPEFLTYFQNEAQLDKSGLPSDRFFAERPEGSVSTLKIQRTQQEDSAVYLCASSLAGGSHEQYFGPGTRLTVT.

This clonotype appeared many times. The chain has TRBV10-3 and TRBJ2-1; no reliable D call. This CDR3 is 14 amino acids long. Between the trimmed V and J ends, which lost 4 bases and 8 bases, there was a span of 15 bases. Germline V CDR1 and CDR2: ENHRY, SYGVKD. The CDR3 region is CAISVGAQRDEQFF. CDR3 bases: TGTGCCATCAGTGTAGGAGCTCAAAGGGATGAGCAGTTCTTC.

This clonotype was seen at least ten times. The V gene is TRBV6-6, the J gene TRBJ1-2; possibly TRBD1 for D (6 bases). Germline loops: CDR1 MNHNY, CDR2 SVGAGI (reference sequence). Deletions cut 7 bases from V and 4 bases from J, with 28 bases between. CDR3 size: 18 residues. Here the CDR3 DNA reads TGTGCCAGCACCCCCTTTGGGGACACAAGGGGGTCCGGCTATGGCTACACCTTC. Translated: CASTPFGDTRGSGYGYTF.